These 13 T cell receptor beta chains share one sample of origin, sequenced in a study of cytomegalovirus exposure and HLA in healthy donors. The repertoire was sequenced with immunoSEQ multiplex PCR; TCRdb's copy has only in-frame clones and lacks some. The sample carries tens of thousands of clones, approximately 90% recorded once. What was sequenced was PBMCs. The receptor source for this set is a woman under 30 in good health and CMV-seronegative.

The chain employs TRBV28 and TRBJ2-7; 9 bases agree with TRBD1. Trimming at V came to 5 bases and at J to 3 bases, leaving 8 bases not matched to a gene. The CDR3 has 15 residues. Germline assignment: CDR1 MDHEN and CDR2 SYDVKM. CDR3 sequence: CASSPGTGNSYEQYF. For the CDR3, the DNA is TGTGCCAGCAGTCCAGGGACAGGGAATAGCTACGAGCAGTACTTC.

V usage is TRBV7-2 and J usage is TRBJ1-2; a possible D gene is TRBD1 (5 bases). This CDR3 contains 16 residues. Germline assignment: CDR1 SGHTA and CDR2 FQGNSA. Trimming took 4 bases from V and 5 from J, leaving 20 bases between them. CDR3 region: CASSSWGVSTTYGYTF. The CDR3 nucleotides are TGTGCCAGCAGCTCCTGGGGGGTGTCGACCACTTATGGCTACACCTTC.

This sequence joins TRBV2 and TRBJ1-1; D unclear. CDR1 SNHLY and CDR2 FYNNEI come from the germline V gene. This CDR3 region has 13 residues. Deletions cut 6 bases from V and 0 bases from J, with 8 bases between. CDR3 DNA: TGTGCCAGCAGAGCAGACATGAACACTGAAGCTTTCTTT. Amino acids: CASRADMNTEAFF.

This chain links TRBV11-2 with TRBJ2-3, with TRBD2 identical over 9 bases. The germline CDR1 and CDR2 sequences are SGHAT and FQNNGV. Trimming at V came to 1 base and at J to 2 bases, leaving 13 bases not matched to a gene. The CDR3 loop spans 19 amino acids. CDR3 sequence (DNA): TGTGCCAGCAGCTTAGGGGATAGCGGGAGTTTCGACATCACAGATACGCAGTATTTT. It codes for CASSLGDSGSFDITDTQYF.

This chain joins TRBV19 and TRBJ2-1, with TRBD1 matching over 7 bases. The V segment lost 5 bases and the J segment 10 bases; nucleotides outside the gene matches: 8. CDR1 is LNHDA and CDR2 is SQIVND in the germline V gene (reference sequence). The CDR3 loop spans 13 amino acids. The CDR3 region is CASSPTRDREQFF. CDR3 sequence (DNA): TGTGCCAGTAGTCCTACTCGGGACAGAGAGCAGTTCTTC.

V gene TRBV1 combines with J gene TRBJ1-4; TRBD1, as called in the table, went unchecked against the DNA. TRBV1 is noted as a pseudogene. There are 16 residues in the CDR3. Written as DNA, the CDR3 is TGCACCAGCAGCCAACATCGGGACAGTGGTGAGGAAAAACTGTTTTTT. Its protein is CTSSQHRDSGEEKLFF.

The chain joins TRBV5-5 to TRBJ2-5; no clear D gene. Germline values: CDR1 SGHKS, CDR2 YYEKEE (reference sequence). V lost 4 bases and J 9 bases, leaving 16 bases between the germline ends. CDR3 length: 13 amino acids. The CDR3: CASSPPNGEAQYF. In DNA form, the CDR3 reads TGTGCCAGCAGCCCACCCAACGGAGAAGCCCAGTACTTC. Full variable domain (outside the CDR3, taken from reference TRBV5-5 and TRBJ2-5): DAGVTQSPTHLIKTRGQQVTLRCSPISGHKSVSWYQQVLGQGPQFIFQYYEKEERGRGNFPDRFSARQFPNYSSELNVNALLLGDSALYLCASSPPNGEAQYFGPGTRLLVL.

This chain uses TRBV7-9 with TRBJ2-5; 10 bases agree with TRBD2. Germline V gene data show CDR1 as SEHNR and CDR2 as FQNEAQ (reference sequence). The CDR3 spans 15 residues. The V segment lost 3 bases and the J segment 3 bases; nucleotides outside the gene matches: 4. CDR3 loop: CASSFSLAGKETQYF. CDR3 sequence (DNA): TGTGCCAGCAGCTTCTCACTAGCGGGAAAAGAGACCCAGTACTTC.

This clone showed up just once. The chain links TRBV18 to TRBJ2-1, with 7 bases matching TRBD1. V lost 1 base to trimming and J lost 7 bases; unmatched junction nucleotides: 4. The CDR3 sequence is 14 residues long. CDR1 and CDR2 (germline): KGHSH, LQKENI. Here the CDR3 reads CASSPRTGLNEQFF. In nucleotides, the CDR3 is TGTGCCAGCTCACCACGGACAGGTTTAAATGAGCAGTTCTTC.

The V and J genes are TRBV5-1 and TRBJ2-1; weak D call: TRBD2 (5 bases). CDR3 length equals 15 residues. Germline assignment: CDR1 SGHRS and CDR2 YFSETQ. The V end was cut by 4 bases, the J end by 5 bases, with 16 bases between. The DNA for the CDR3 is TGCGCCAGCAGCAAAATTATCCAGGAGGACAATGAGCAGTTCTTC. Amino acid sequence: CASSKIIQEDNEQFF. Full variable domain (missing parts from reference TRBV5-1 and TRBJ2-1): KAGVTQTPRYLIKTRGQQVTLSCSPISGHRSVSWYQQTPGQGLQFLFEYFSETQRNKGNFPGRFSGRQFSNSRSEMNVSTLELGDSALYLCASSKIIQEDNEQFFGPGTRLTVL.

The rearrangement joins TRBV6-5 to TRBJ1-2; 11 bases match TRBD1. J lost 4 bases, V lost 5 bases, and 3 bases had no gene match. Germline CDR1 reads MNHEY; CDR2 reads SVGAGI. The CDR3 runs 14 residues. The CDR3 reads CASSEGTGGYGYTF. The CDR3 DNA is TGTGCCAGCAGTGAAGGGACAGGGGGCTATGGCTACACCTTC.

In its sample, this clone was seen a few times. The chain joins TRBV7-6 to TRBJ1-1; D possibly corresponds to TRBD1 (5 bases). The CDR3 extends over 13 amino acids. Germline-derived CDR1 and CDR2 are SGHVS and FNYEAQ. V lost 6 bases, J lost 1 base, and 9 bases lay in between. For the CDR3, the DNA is TGTGCCAGCAGTTCACAGGAGAACACTGAAGCTTTCTTT. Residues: CASSSQENTEAFF.

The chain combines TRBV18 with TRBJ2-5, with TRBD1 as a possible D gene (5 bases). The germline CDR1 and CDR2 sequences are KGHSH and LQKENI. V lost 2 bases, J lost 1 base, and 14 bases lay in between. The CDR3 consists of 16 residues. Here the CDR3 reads CASSPGMTAPQETQYF. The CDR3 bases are TGTGCCAGCTCACCAGGAATGACAGCACCCCAAGAGACCCAGTACTTC.